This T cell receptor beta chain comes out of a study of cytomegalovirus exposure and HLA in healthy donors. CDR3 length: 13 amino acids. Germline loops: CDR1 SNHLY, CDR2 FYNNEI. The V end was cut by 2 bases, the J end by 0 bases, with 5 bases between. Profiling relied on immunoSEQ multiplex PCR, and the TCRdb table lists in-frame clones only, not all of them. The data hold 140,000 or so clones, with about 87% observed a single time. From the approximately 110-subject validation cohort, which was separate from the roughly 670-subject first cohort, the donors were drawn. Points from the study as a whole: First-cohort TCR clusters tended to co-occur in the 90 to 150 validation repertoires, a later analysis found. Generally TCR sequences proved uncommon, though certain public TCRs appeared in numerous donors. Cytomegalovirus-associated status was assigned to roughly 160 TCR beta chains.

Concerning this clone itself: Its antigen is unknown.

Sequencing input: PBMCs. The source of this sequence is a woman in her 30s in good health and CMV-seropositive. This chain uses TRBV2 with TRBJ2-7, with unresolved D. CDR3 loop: CASSELGSYEQYF. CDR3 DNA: TGTGCCAGCAGTGAACTAGGCTCCTACGAGCAGTACTTC.